The clone carrying this TCR beta chain was counted a single time. Its antigen is as yet unknown. The study drew its donors from healthy HIV-negative adults without recent acute infections or vaccinations. Donors, without exception, were Caucasian adults residing in Nashville, Tennessee. These data belong to a study of shared clonotypes between healthy human individuals. The study's findings and limits: Although depth was large, rarefaction showed that sequencing of the sorted subsets was incomplete.

The CDR3 is 17 amino acids. DNA at 150 to 250 ng, around 30,000 T cell genomes, went into sorted-subset replicate PCRs. Sequencing was performed with immunoSEQ multiplex PCR; in TCRdb, only in-frame clones are kept and a portion is missing. The sample has about 1.5 million clones; 98% are singletons. The clonotype originates from a man aged 25-40 years in good health. The chain employs TRBV21-1 and TRBJ2-7; the DNA was not compared with TRBD2, the D call given in the table. TRBV21-1 is termed a pseudogene. The sequenced sample was naive CD4+ T cells sorted from blood. Subset given: CD45RA+ positively selected. CDR3 sequence reads: CAQQLKVWEGAYYEQYF. Written as DNA, the CDR3 is TGTGCCCAGCAGCTTAAGGTGTGGGAGGGAGCATACTACGAGCAGTACTTC.